Described below is a single TCR beta chain sequence and its context. This sample is drawn from a study of cytomegalovirus exposure and HLA in healthy donors. Looking at the study overall: Researchers previously reported finding about 110 million unique TCR beta sequences from around 200 million T cells.

13 Jbeta primers and 60 Vbeta primers were used for the PCR. The data were produced by immunoSEQ multiplex PCR, yet TCRdb's version contains in-frame clones alone and is incomplete. The table includes 98,000 or so clones, more than 60% detected once. Germline V CDR1 and CDR2: LNHDA, SQIVND (reference sequence). V trimming: 1 base; J trimming: 5 bases; junction bases outside the gene matches: 2. The CDR3 is 15 amino acids. For the donor in question, CMV serostatus went unrecorded. The source material was PBMCs. The V gene is TRBV19, the J gene TRBJ2-1, with 10 bases aligning to TRBD2. The TCR sequence derives from a human donor in good health. The CDR3 loop is CASSIVGLADNEQFF. CDR3 DNA: TGTGCCAGTAGTATAGTTGGACTAGCGGACAATGAGCAGTTCTTC.